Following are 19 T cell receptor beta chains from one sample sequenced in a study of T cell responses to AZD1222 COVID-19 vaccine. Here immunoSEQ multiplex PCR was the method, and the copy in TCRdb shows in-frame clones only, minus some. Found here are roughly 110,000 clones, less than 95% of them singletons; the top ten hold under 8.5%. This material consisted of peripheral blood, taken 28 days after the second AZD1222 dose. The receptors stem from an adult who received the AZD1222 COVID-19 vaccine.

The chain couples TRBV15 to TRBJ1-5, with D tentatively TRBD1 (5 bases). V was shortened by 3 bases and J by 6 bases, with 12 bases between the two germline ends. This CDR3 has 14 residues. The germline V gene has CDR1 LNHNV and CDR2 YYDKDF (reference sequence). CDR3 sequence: CATSRGDGGQPQHF. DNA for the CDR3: TGTGCCACCAGCAGGGGTGACGGGGGTCAGCCCCAGCATTTT. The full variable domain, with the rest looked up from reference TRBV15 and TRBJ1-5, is DAMVIQNPRYQVTQFGKPVTLSCSQTLNHNVMYWYQQKSSQAPKLLFHYYDKDFNNEADTPDNFQSRRPNTSFCFLDIRSPGLGDTAMYLCATSRGDGGQPQHFGDGTRLSIL.

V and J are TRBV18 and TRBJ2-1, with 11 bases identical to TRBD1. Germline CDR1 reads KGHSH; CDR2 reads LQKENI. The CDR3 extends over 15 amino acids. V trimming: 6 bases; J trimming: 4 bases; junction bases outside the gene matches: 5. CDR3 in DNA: TGTGCCAGCTCTCCGGGGACAGGGGGGTACAATGAGCAGTTCTTC. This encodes CASSPGTGGYNEQFF.

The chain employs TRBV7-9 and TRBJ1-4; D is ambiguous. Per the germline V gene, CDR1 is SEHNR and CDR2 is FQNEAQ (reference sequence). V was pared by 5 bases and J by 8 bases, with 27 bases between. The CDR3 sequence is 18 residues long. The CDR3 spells CASSGLVAKPLENEKLFF. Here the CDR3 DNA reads TGTGCCAGCAGCGGGTTGGTTGCGAAGCCACTCGAAAACGAAAAACTGTTTTTT.

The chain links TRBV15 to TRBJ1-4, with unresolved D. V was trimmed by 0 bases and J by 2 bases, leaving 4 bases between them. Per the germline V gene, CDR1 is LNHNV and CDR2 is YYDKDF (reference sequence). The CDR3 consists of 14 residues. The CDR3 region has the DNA TGTGCCACCAGCAGAGATCCCACTAATGAAAAACTGTTTTTT. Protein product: CATSRDPTNEKLFF.

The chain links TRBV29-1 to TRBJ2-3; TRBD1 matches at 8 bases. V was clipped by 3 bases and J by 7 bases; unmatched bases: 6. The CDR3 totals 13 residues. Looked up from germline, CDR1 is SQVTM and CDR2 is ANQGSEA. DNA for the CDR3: TGCAGCGTTGACTCCAGGGGGCGGAATACGCAGTATTTT. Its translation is CSVDSRGRNTQYF.

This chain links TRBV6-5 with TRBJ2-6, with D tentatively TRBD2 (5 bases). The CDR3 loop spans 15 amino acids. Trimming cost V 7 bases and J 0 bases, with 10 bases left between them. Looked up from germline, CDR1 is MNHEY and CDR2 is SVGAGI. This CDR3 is CASTEAASGANVLTF. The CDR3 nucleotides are TGTGCCAGCACGGAGGCAGCCTCTGGGGCCAACGTCCTGACTTTC.

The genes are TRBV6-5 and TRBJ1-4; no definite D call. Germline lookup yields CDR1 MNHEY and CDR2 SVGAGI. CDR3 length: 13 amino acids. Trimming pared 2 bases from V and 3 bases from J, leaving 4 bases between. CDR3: CASSYTANEKLFF. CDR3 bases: TGTGCCAGCAGTTACACAGCTAATGAAAAACTGTTTTTT.

CDR3 protein: CASRADSEISPLHF. The DNA for the CDR3 is TGTGCCAGTAGGGCGGACAGCGAGATTTCACCCCTCCACTTT. The chain has TRBV19 and TRBJ1-6; TRBD1 might be the D (6 bases). CDR3 length: 14 amino acids. Germline V CDR1 and CDR2: LNHDA, SQIVND (reference sequence). V was clipped by 6 bases and J by 9 bases, with 15 bases between them.

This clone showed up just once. CDR3 DNA sequence: TGTGCCAGTAGTACCCGACAGGGACGTAGCTATGGCTACACCTTC. Its translation is CASSTRQGRSYGYTF. The rearrangement uses TRBV19 and TRBJ1-2, with 7 bases identical to TRBD1. V shed 4 bases, J shed 4 bases, and the junction held 9 bases outside the gene matches. Germline V lookup: CDR1 LNHDA, CDR2 SQIVND (reference sequence). The CDR3 has 15 residues.

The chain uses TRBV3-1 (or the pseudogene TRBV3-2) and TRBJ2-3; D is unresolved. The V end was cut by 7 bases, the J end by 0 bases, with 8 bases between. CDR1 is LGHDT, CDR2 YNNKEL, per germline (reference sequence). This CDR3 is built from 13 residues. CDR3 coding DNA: TGTGCCAGCACCCGGTCCAGCACAGATACGCAGTATTTT. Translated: CASTRSSTDTQYF.

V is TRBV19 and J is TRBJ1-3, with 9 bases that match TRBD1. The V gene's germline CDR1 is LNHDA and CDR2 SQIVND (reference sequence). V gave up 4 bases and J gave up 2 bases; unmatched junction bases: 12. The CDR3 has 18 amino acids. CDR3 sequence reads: CASSTPGQGSRAGNTIYF. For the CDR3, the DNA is TGTGCCAGTAGTACGCCGGGACAGGGCAGCCGGGCTGGAAACACCATATATTTT.

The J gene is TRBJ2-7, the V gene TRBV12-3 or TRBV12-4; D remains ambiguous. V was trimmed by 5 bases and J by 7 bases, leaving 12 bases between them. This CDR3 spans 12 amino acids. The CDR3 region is CASSAASREQYF. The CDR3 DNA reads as TGTGCCAGCAGTGCGGCTTCTCGGGAGCAGTACTTC.

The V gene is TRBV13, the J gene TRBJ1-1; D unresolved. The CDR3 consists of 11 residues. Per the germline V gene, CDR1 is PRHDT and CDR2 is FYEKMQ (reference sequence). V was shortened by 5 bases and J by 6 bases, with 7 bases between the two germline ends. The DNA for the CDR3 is TGTGCCAGCAGCATTGACTCTGAAGCTTTCTTT. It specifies CASSIDSEAFF.

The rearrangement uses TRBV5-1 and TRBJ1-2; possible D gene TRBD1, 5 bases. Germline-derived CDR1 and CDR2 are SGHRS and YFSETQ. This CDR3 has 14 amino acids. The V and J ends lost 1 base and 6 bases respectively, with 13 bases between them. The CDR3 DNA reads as TGCGCCAGCAGCTTGACGGGACGGTCCGATGGCTACACCTTC. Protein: CASSLTGRSDGYTF.

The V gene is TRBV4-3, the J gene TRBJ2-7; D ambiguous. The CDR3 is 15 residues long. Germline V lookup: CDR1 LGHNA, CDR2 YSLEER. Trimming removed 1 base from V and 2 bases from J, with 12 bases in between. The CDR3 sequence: CASSQATGEPYEQYF. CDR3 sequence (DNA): TGCGCCAGCAGCCAAGCTACGGGCGAGCCCTACGAGCAGTACTTC.

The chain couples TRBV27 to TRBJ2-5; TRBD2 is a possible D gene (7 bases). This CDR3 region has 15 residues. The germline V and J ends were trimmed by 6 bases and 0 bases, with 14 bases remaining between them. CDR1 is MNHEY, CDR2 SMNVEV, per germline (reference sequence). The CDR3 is CASRERGANQETQYF. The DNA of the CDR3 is TGTGCCAGCAGAGAACGGGGGGCCAACCAAGAGACCCAGTACTTC.

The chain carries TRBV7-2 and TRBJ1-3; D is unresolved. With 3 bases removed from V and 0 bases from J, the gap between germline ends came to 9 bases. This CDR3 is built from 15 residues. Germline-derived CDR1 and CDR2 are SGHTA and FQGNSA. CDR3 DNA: TGTGCCAGCAGCTTCGGACCGACCTCTGGAAACACCATATATTTT. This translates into CASSFGPTSGNTIYF.

The CDR3 reads CASSPLDFISGANVLTF. As DNA, the CDR3 is TGTGCCAGCAGTCCACTGGACTTTATCTCTGGGGCCAACGTCCTGACTTTC. The chain links TRBV6-2 or TRBV6-3 to TRBJ2-6; D is possibly TRBD2 (5 bases). Germline CDR1 MNHEY, CDR2 SVGEGT. V was clipped by 5 bases and J by 0 bases, with 14 bases between them. The CDR3 has 17 residues.

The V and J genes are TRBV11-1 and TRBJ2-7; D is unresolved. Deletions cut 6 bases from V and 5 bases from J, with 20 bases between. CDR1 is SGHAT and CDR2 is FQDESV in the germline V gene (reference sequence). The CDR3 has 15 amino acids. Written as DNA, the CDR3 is TGTGCCAGCAGTCAACAAGGCGGTGGTTCGAACGAGCAGTACTTC. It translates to CASSQQGGGSNEQYF.